This entry features one T cell receptor beta chain sequence. The data were taken from a study of T cell responses to AZD1222 COVID-19 vaccine. Trimming shortened V by 2 bases and J by 4 bases, and 7 bases separated the two germline ends. The CDR3 is 13 amino acids. Germline V gene lookup returns CDR1 MDHEN and CDR2 SYDVKM. Clones were read by immunoSEQ multiplex PCR, and TCRdb kept only the in-frame ones, dropping some. The table lists 150,000 to 200,000 clones, over 85% of them singletons, with less than 3% in the top ten. This sample comprised peripheral blood, obtained on day 0 of AZD1222 vaccination. The chain couples TRBV28 to TRBJ2-3; the D call may be TRBD1 or TRBD2 (5 bases each). The receptor was isolated from an adult in good health. CDR3 coding DNA: TGTGCCAGCAGTTTACAGGGACCAGATACGCAGTATTTT. Translating it yields CASSLQGPDTQYF.